This is a list of T cell receptor beta chains from one sample in a study of T cell responses to AZD1222 COVID-19 vaccine. Generated by immunoSEQ multiplex PCR, the TCRdb table keeps only in-frame clones and is missing some. The sample holds about 180,000 clones, more than 80% seen once. Specimen: peripheral blood, collected on day 0 of AZD1222 vaccination. The source of these receptors is an adult in good health. Both conserved end residues are part of each CDR3. D genes are given only for firm matches. Clone size is stated in some rows and not others, as once, few, many or a class when expanded.

>.|once|TRBV27|TRBJ2-1
CASSFSRWGNEQFF
TGTGCCAGCAGTTTTAGCCGGTGGGGTAATGAGCAGTTCTTC
>.|once|TRBV19|TRBJ2-1
CASSLAPPHGEQFF
TGTGCCAGTAGCCTCGCCCCCCCACACGGTGAGCAGTTCTTC
>.|.|TRBV7-2|TRBJ2-4
CASSFQGQGAKNIQYF
TGTGCCAGCAGCTTTCAGGGGCAGGGGGCCAAAAACATTCAGTACTTC
>TRBD1|.|TRBV19|TRBJ2-2
CASSFQTGQNTGELFF
TGTGCCAGTAGTTTCCAGACAGGGCAAAACACCGGGGAGCTGTTTTTT
>TRBD1|.|TRBV5-1|TRBJ1-1
CASSWTGREAFF
TGCGCCAGCAGCTGGACAGGGAGGGAAGCTTTCTTT
>.|.|TRBV4-1|TRBJ2-1
CASSQPSRTNNEQFF
TGCGCCAGCAGCCAACCTAGTCGGACGAACAATGAGCAGTTCTTC
>.|.|TRBV29-1|TRBJ1-1
CSSTGGGNTEAFF
TGCAGCTCTACGGGGGGAGGGAACACTGAAGCTTTCTTT
>.|.|TRBV7-9|TRBJ2-7
CASSRVGGGLYEQYF
TGTGCCAGCAGCCGTGTGGGGGGTGGGCTCTACGAGCAGTACTTC
>.|.|TRBV19|TRBJ1-5
CASSIATDRNQPQHF
TGTGCCAGTAGTATAGCCACGGACAGAAATCAGCCCCAGCATTTT
>.|.|TRBV5-1|TRBJ1-1
CASSLEGPNTEAFF
TGCGCCAGCAGCTTGGAGGGGCCGAACACTGAAGCTTTCTTT
>.|.|TRBV12-3/TRBV12-4|TRBJ1-2
CASRRQNYGYTF
TGTGCCAGCAGGAGACAGAACTATGGCTACACCTTC
>.|.|TRBV6-5|TRBJ2-5
CASSYGGAKQETQYF
TGTGCCAGCAGTTACGGGGGCGCGAAACAAGAGACCCAGTACTTC
>TRBD2|.|TRBV27|TRBJ2-7
CASSLSGASGSRRNEQYF
TGTGCCAGCAGTTTATCGGGGGCTAGCGGGAGTAGGAGGAACGAGCAGTACTTC
>.|.|TRBV18|TRBJ2-5
CASSPGTGLLQETQYF
TGTGCCAGCTCACCCGGGACCGGACTATTACAAGAGACCCAGTACTTC
>.|.|TRBV15|TRBJ2-3
CATSRGPSTDTQYF
TGTGCCACCAGCAGAGGGCCTAGCACAGATACGCAGTATTTT
>.|.|TRBV3-1/TRBV3-2|TRBJ1-1
CASSQAGANTEAFF
TGTGCCAGCAGCCAAGCAGGGGCGAACACTGAAGCTTTCTTT
>TRBD1|.|TRBV27|TRBJ1-3
CASRETGGSENTIYF
TGTGCCAGCAGAGAGACAGGGGGAAGTGAAAACACCATATATTTT
>.|.|TRBV3-1/TRBV3-2|TRBJ2-2
CASSQGIRNTGELFF
TGTGCCAGCAGCCAAGGGATACGGAACACCGGGGAGCTGTTTTTT
>.|.|TRBV7-9|TRBJ2-7
CASSLVPSQTYEQYF
TGTGCCAGCAGCTTAGTACCTAGCCAAACCTACGAGCAGTACTTC
>.|.|TRBV19|TRBJ2-7
CASSIAGSSYEQYF
TGTGCCAGTAGTATAGCGGGCAGCTCCTACGAGCAGTACTTC
>.|.|TRBV3-1/TRBV3-2|TRBJ1-4
CASSQDPSRAVNEKLFF
TGTGCCAGCAGCCAAGACCCCTCCAGGGCAGTTAATGAAAAACTGTTTTTT
>.|.|TRBV6-5|TRBJ1-1
CASSLGGKDTEAFF
TGTGCCAGCAGTTTAGGGGGAAAGGACACTGAAGCTTTCTTT
>.|.|TRBV5-1|TRBJ1-2
CASSLEGNGYTF
TGCGCCAGCAGCTTGGAAGGGAATGGCTACACCTTC
>TRBD1|once|TRBV5-1|TRBJ2-1
CASSLVPRGTGMESEQFF
TGCGCCAGCAGCTTGGTGCCGAGGGGGACAGGGATGGAAAGTGAGCAGTTCTTC
>TRBD1|.|TRBV24-1|TRBJ2-6
CATSDTGQGVLDSGANVLTF
TGTGCCACCAGTGATACGGGACAGGGGGTTCTGGACTCTGGGGCCAACGTCCTGACTTTC
>TRBD2|.|TRBV3-1/TRBV3-2|TRBJ2-7
CASSQGLAGDALEQYF
TGTGCCAGCAGCCAAGGACTAGCGGGAGATGCACTCGAGCAGTACTTC
>.|.|TRBV28|TRBJ1-5
CATQGGGSNQPQHF
TGTGCCACCCAGGGAGGAGGGAGCAATCAGCCCCAGCATTTT
>.|.|TRBV2|TRBJ1-2
CASREEGVPGYTF
TGTGCCAGCCGGGAGGAAGGAGTCCCTGGCTACACCTTC
>.|.|TRBV13|TRBJ2-1
CASSLGHLTEYNEQFF
TGTGCCAGCAGCTTAGGCCATCTTACAGAGTACAATGAGCAGTTCTTC
>TRBD2|.|TRBV19|TRBJ2-1
CASSIGASGYNEQFF
TGTGCCAGTAGTATTGGGGCTAGCGGATACAATGAGCAGTTCTTC
>.|.|TRBV5-5|TRBJ2-3
CASSQATRTDTQYF
TGTGCCAGCAGCCAAGCGACGCGCACAGATACGCAGTATTTT
>.|.|TRBV9|TRBJ1-3
CASSVEGGGNTIYF
TGTGCCAGCAGCGTAGAGGGGGGAGGAAACACCATATATTTT
>TRBD2|.|TRBV7-9|TRBJ2-3
CANEAGGLGDTQYF
TGTGCCAACGAGGCGGGAGGGCTAGGAGATACGCAGTATTTT
>.|once|TRBV19|TRBJ1-5
CASSIDLSRVSNQPQHF
TGTGCCAGTAGTATAGATCTGTCGCGAGTTAGCAATCAGCCCCAGCATTTT
>TRBD2|.|TRBV19|TRBJ2-4
CASSINGRDDIQYF
TGTGCCAGTAGTATTAACGGGAGGGATGACATTCAGTACTTC
>.|.|TRBV19|TRBJ2-1
CASSISGANNNEQFF
TGTGCCAGTAGTATATCGGGGGCTAATAACAATGAGCAGTTCTTC
>.|once|TRBV5-1|TRBJ1-1
CASSLNTGAARDTEAFF
TGCGCCAGCAGCTTGAATACGGGGGCTGCTAGGGACACTGAAGCTTTCTTT
>.|.|TRBV5-1|TRBJ1-4
CASSLGGGDEKLFF
TGCGCCAGCAGCTTGGGTGGAGGGGATGAAAAACTGTTTTTT
>TRBD1|.|TRBV6-2/TRBV6-3|TRBJ1-5
CASSSDRVQPQHF
TGTGCCAGCAGTTCGGACAGGGTCCAGCCCCAGCATTTT
>.|.|TRBV2|TRBJ1-2
CASSDGVGYTF
TGTGCCAGCAGTGACGGGGTGGGCTACACCTTC
>TRBD1|.|TRBV19|TRBJ1-1
CASNTQGAFTEAFF
TGTGCCAGTAACACACAGGGGGCTTTCACTGAAGCTTTCTTT
>.|.|TRBV10-1|TRBJ2-7
CASSVMANSYEQYF
TGCGCCAGCAGTGTAATGGCTAACTCCTACGAGCAGTACTTC
>TRBD1|.|TRBV27|TRBJ1-1
CASRDRGSNTEAFF
TGTGCCAGCCGGGACAGGGGTTCGAACACTGAAGCTTTCTTT
>.|.|TRBV28|TRBJ1-1
CASSLYSQDEAFF
TGTGCCAGCAGTTTATACTCCCAAGATGAAGCTTTCTTT
>TRBD2|.|TRBV5-6|TRBJ2-7
CASSSLAGFYEQYF
TGTGCCAGCAGCTCCCTAGCGGGGTTCTACGAGCAGTACTTC
>.|.|TRBV27|TRBJ1-1
CASSRQAGAEAFF
TGTGCCAGCAGTCGACAGGCGGGGGCTGAAGCTTTCTTT
>TRBD1|.|TRBV7-8|TRBJ1-1
CASTTRTGGVTEAFF
TGTGCCAGCACCACGCGGACAGGGGGGGTTACTGAAGCTTTCTTT
>TRBD1|.|TRBV12-5|TRBJ1-1
CASGFLGQTKNTEAFF
TGTGCTAGTGGTTTTCTGGGACAGACCAAGAACACTGAAGCTTTCTTT
>TRBD1|.|TRBV7-8|TRBJ1-2
CASSLGTGGVRGYTF
TGTGCCAGCAGCTTGGGGACAGGGGGCGTTCGCGGCTACACCTTC